This record concerns one T cell receptor (beta chain) sequence. What it recognizes is unknown. Primers: 60 Vbeta forward and 13 Jbeta reverse. TCRdb's copy holds only in-frame clones and misses some; the assay was immunoSEQ multiplex PCR. Of under 150,000 clones in the sample, nearly 80% were seen once. This sample is part of a study of cytomegalovirus exposure and HLA in healthy donors. Study-level results: Researchers catalogued 150 or so TCR beta chains as cytomegalovirus-associated. Of the V segments, some could not be distinguished, including TRBV6-2 and TRBV6-3, and were excluded.

V lost 4 bases to trimming and J lost 7 bases, with 16 bases between them. This CDR3 contains 15 residues. Germline V gives CDR1 MNHEY, CDR2 SVGAGI. The receptor was isolated from a male donor in good health and CMV-seronegative. The gene calls are TRBV6-5 and TRBJ1-4, with D possibly matching TRBD1 (6 bases). Sequencing used PBMCs. CDR3 sequence: CASSWGEGGGEKLFF. The DNA for the CDR3 is TGTGCCAGCAGTTGGGGGGAGGGGGGGGGTGAAAAACTGTTTTTT.